This T cell receptor (beta chain) was sequenced for a study of T cell repertoires in cytomegalovirus infection. Study summary: TCR beta signatures that were public indicated CMV infection and matching HLA type. Study results and limitations: HLA-C-restricted, CMV-specific TCR beta clonotypes were dominant ex vivo.

Of note for this clonotype: The antigen remains unidentified. The junction and the germline gene differ at one end; a read error may be behind it.

The CDR3 is 14 amino acids. Germline CDR1 and CDR2: DFQATT and SNEGSKA (reference sequence). Via MiXCR, TCRdb re-called the reads, giving one row per CDR3 protein. The repertoire holds 680,000 or so distinct CDR3 sequences, with 30% to 35% as singletons. J is TRBJ1-6 and V is TRBV20-1; 8 bases line up with TRBD1. The sample was cultured PBMCs, taken from culture after CMV antigen stimulation. This receptor was taken from a human donor in good health (CMV status not recorded). Some clones in this sample may be carry-over from other donors' samples. CDR3 loop: CSAGDRGAGSPLHF. The CDR3, as DNA: TGCAGTGCTGGAGACAGGGGCGCGGGTTCACCCCTCCACTTT.